The 24 T cell receptor beta chains listed next were all sequenced from one sample in a study of read filtering for tumor transcriptome and immune sequencing. The library was built from about 0.4 ug RNA with molecular barcoded adaptors for alpha/delta and beta/gamma chains. MiXCR, applied by TCRdb to the reads, yields one record per CDR3 protein. The sample carries fewer than 100,000 distinct CDR3 sequences, more than 9% recorded once. Sequencing used a population of CD138-negative cells sorted from bone marrow. The receptors were sampled from a donor over 35 with multiple myeloma.

In its sample, this clonotype was seen many times. This chain links TRBV7-2 with TRBJ2-5; 7 bases match TRBD2. The CDR3 sequence is 15 residues long. The V gene's germline CDR1 is SGHTA and CDR2 FQGNSA. V lost 4 bases and J lost 6; bases outside the gene matches: 11. CDR3 amino acids: CASSSPSGRRQTQYF. CDR3 DNA sequence: TGTGCCAGCAGCTCTCCTAGCGGACGGAGACAGACCCAGTACTTC.

This clonotype was observed at least ten times. The J gene is TRBJ2-3, the V gene TRBV29-1; 8 bases map to TRBD1. Losses at the gene ends were 8 bases for V and 4 bases for J; bases not matched to a gene: 11. The CDR3 runs 14 residues. Germline V CDR1 and CDR2: SQVTM, ANQGSEA. CDR3 protein: CSTDRGQGPDTQYF. The CDR3 coding sequence is TGCAGCACCGACCGAGGACAGGGACCAGATACGCAGTATTTT.

This clonotype was counted many times. This sequence joins TRBV18 and TRBJ2-7, with 8 bases identical to TRBD1. After removal of 3 bases from V and 4 bases from J, the junction contained 5 bases not matched to a gene. CDR1 and CDR2 from the germline V gene are KGHSH and LQKENI. The CDR3 has 14 residues. CDR3 protein: CASSPRQGTYEQYF. Written as DNA, the CDR3 is TGTGCCAGCTCACCCCGACAGGGGACGTACGAGCAGTACTTC.

On this clonotype: Its ends do not fully match the called genes, so a read error is possible. This chain connects TRBV6-5 to TRBJ2-7, with a weak D call TRBD1 (5 bases). Per germline, CDR1 MNHEY and CDR2 SVGAGI. There are 13 residues in the CDR3. In DNA form, the CDR3 reads TGTGCCAGCAGTTACCGACAGAGCTACGAGCTGTACTTC. Its protein is CASSYRQSYELYF.

This clonotype has a count of ten or more. The chain combines TRBV20-1 with TRBJ2-3; 10 bases line up with TRBD2. Looked up from germline, CDR1 is DFQATT and CDR2 is SNEGSKA (reference sequence). The ends lost 6 bases at V and 5 bases at J; junction bases unmatched: 5. The length of the CDR3 is 13 residues. CDR3 coding DNA: TGCAGTGCAGGGCTAGCGGGAGTAGATACGCAGTATTTT. Residues: CSAGLAGVDTQYF.

This clonotype was seen repeatedly, ten times or more. V is TRBV7-9 and J is TRBJ2-1; 9 bases are a match to TRBD1. The J segment lost 2 bases and the V segment lost 1 base, leaving 6 bases of the junction unmatched. The germline V gene encodes CDR1 SEHNR and CDR2 FQNEAQ (reference sequence). This CDR3 region has 17 residues. CDR3 DNA sequence: TGTGCCAGCAGCTTAGTGGGACAGGGACCTACCTACAATGAGCAGTTCTTC. Translating it yields CASSLVGQGPTYNEQFF.

This clonotype has a count of ten or more. The V call is TRBV5-1, the J call TRBJ2-5; D is undetermined. Looked up from germline, CDR1 is SGHRS and CDR2 is YFSETQ. CDR3 length: 13 residues. Between the trimmed V and J ends, which lost 2 bases and 1 base, there was a span of 6 bases. CDR3: CASSFFTQETQYF. CDR3 sequence (DNA): TGCGCCAGCAGCTTCTTTACCCAAGAGACCCAGTACTTC.

In this sample, this clonotype turned up a few times. This chain joins TRBV29-1 and TRBJ2-1; 8 nucleotides agree with TRBD1. The CDR3 covers 13 residues. CDR1 is SQVTM and CDR2 is ANQGSEA in the germline V gene. J gave up 2 bases and V 7 bases, and 4 bases lay outside the gene matches. The CDR3 nucleotides are TGCAGCGCAGGGACAGGTACCTACAATGAGCAGTTCTTC. Residues: CSAGTGTYNEQFF.

With respect to this clonotype: Relative to the germline gene, one junction end is altered; a read error may explain this. The V and J genes are TRBV10-2 and TRBJ2-2; either TRBD1 or TRBD2 may supply D (5 bases each). Germline loops: CDR1 WSHSY, CDR2 SAAADI. This CDR3 has 15 amino acids. The DNA of the CDR3 is TGCGCCAGCACTCCTGGGGGTAAAGAAACCGGGGAGCCGTTTTTT. Its protein is CASTPGGKETGEPFF.

The table lists this clonotype with many counts. The chain combines TRBV20-1 with TRBJ2-1; 14 nucleotides align to TRBD2. V lost 6 bases, J lost 3 bases, and 10 bases stayed unmatched. Germline CDR1 is DFQATT and CDR2 is SNEGSKA (reference sequence). This CDR3 spans 17 amino acids. DNA of the CDR3: TGCAGTGCCGGCGGTGGGACTAGCGGGAGTTACTACAATGAGCAGTTCTTC. Translation: CSAGGGTSGSYYNEQFF.

Remarks on this clonotype: The missing conserved phenylalanine or tryptophan at the end of this CDR3 makes a read error likely. The DNA is omitted, as the CDR3 cannot be located on it reliably, and the CDR3 follows TCRdb's listing. V gene TRBV28 combines with J gene TRBJ2-1; TRBD1, the table's D call, was not compared with the DNA. The CDR3 has 13 amino acids, counting both end residues. CDR1 is MDHEN and CDR2 is SYDVKM in the germline V gene. CDR3 protein: CASSLPGNNEQIS.

Worth noting for this clonotype: Since a much larger clone is just one base distant, this may be a read error. The rearrangement uses TRBV19 and TRBJ2-7; a possible D gene is TRBD2 (6 bases). Germline V gives CDR1 LNHDA, CDR2 SQIVND (reference sequence). The CDR3 is 13 residues long. The CDR3 sequence is CACSWGLSYEQYF. The CDR3 DNA reads TGTGCCTGTAGTTGGGGACTTTCCTACGAGCAGTACTTC.

With respect to this clonotype: This may arise from a read error, as a much more abundant clone is one base away. As the CDR3 is not closed by the conserved phenylalanine or tryptophan, this likely results from a read error. V is TRBV2 and J is TRBJ2-2, with 8 bases lining up with TRBD1. In germline, CDR1 is SNHLY, CDR2 FYNNEI. Trimming took 8 bases from V and 2 from J; bases not matched to a gene: 7. The CDR3 consists of 15 residues. CDR3 coding DNA: TGTGCCAGCTCAGAACAGGGGGGTAACACCGGGGAGCTGTTTCTT. Its protein product is CASSEQGGNTGELFL.

This clonotype was recorded a few times. The conserved final phenylalanine or tryptophan is absent from the CDR3, which likely points to a read error. The chain couples TRBV5-1 to TRBJ1-1, with TRBD1 identical over 8 bases. J gave up 6 bases and V 0 bases, and 10 bases lay outside the gene matches. The germline CDR1 and CDR2 sequences are SGHRS and YFSETQ. This CDR3 has 16 amino acids. Here the CDR3 DNA reads TGCGCCAGCAGCTTGGCTCAGGGGGCGAGTCACGCTGAAGCTTTCCTT. Translating gives CASSLAQGASHAEAFL.

As for this clonotype: The junction shows a germline mismatch at one end, possibly a read error. J is TRBJ2-1 and V is TRBV2; 8 bases match TRBD2. Germline values: CDR1 SNHLY, CDR2 FYNNEI. There are 15 residues in the CDR3. CDR3 sequence: CASRRTSSSYNEQVF. Written as DNA, the CDR3 is TGTGCCAGCAGACGGACTAGCTCTTCCTACAATGAGCAGGTCTTC.

This clonotype was counted ten times or more. This sequence joins TRBV20-1 and TRBJ1-2, with D maybe TRBD1 (6 bases). The V end lost 7 bases, the J end lost 4 bases, and 19 bases lay between the germline ends. Germline CDR1 DFQATT, CDR2 SNEGSKA (reference sequence). This CDR3 is 14 amino acids long. The DNA of the CDR3 is TGCAGTGGGGGGGTCTCCGGACAGTCCTATGGCTACACCTTC. Its protein is CSGGVSGQSYGYTF.

J is TRBJ1-5 and V is TRBV2; TRBD1 matches 10 bases. V shed 7 bases, J shed 7 bases, and the junction held 7 bases outside the gene matches. This CDR3 is 14 amino acids long. The germline CDR1 and CDR2 sequences are SNHLY and FYNNEI. For the CDR3, the DNA is TGTGCCAGCACGACCGGGACAGGGGTCCAGCCCCAGCATTTT. Protein sequence: CASTTGTGVQPQHF.

There are many counts of this clonotype. The chain joins TRBV19 to TRBJ1-2, with D hard to call. Trimming pared 6 bases from V and 8 bases from J, leaving 19 bases between. The CDR3 is 14 amino acids. Germline V gene data show CDR1 as LNHDA and CDR2 as SQIVND (reference sequence). The CDR3 sequence: CASRSEGLGYGYTF. CDR3 nucleotide sequence: TGTGCCAGTAGATCGGAGGGTCTCGGCTACGGCTACACCTTC.

This clonotype was seen at least ten times. The J gene is TRBJ2-1, the V gene TRBV7-3; 8 bases align to TRBD2. After removal of 5 bases from V and 2 bases from J, the junction contained 5 bases not matched to a gene. The V gene's germline CDR1 is SGHTA and CDR2 FQGTGA. The CDR3 sequence is 15 residues long. The CDR3 here is CASSILAAAYNEQFF. As DNA, the CDR3 is TGTGCCAGCAGCATACTAGCGGCCGCCTACAATGAGCAGTTCTTC.

This clonotype was picked up many times. The rearrangement joins TRBV29-1 to TRBJ1-4; possible D gene TRBD1, 6 bases. Germline V CDR1 and CDR2: SQVTM, ANQGSEA. This CDR3 is 13 amino acids long. V was pared by 6 bases and J by 3 bases, with 11 bases between. The CDR3 nucleotides are TGCAGCGTCCGGGACATATCTAATGAAAAACTGTTTTTT. Translated: CSVRDISNEKLFF.

This clonotype was seen many times. The gene calls are TRBV29-1 and TRBJ2-7; D not resolved. The CDR3 totals 13 residues. From germline, CDR1 is SQVTM and CDR2 ANQGSEA. V was trimmed by 5 bases and J by 2 bases, leaving 13 bases between them. This chain's CDR3 is CSVLVSPPYEQYF. The CDR3 DNA follows: TGCAGCGTTTTAGTGAGCCCCCCCTACGAGCAGTACTTC.

This clonotype was observed a few times. A much larger clone differs from this one at a single base, so this may be a read error. The rearrangement links TRBV6-2 or TRBV6-3 to TRBJ2-7; D is perhaps TRBD1 (5 bases). Trimming shortened V by 2 bases and J by 5 bases, and 10 bases separated the two germline ends. The CDR3 spans 13 residues. Germline values: CDR1 MNHEY, CDR2 SVGEGT. The CDR3 spells CASSYEVGDEQYF. CDR3 nucleotide sequence: TGTGCCAGCAGTTACGAAGTAGGGGACGAGCAGTACTTC.

The table lists this clonotype with many counts. V gene TRBV5-1 combines with J gene TRBJ1-2, with TRBD1 matching over 7 bases. The V and J ends lost 4 bases and 1 base, in that order; junction bases with no gene match: 4. CDR1 is SGHRS, CDR2 YFSETQ, per germline. CDR3 length: 14 residues. CDR3 sequence (DNA): TGCGCCAGCAGCCCTACAGGGGTTAACTATGGCTACACCTTC. Translated, it gives CASSPTGVNYGYTF.

The CDR3 spells CASSIETANPYEQYF. CDR3 nucleotides: TGTGCCAGTAGTATTGAGACAGCAAATCCCTACGAGCAGTACTTC. The V call is TRBV19, the J call TRBJ2-7; D is perhaps TRBD1 (5 bases). Germline assignment: CDR1 LNHDA and CDR2 SQIVND (reference sequence). Trimming cost V 3 bases and J 2 bases, with 14 bases left between them. The CDR3 has 15 amino acids.